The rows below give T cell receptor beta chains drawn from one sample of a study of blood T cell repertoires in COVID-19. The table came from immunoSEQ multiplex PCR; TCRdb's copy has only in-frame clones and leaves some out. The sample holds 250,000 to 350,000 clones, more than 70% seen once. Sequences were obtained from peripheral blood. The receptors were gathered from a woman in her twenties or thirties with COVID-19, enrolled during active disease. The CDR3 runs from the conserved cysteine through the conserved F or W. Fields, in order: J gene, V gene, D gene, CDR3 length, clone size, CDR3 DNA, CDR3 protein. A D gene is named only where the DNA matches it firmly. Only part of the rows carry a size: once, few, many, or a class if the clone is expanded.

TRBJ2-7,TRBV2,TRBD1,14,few,TGTGCCAGCAGTGATAGTAACAGGGGGCGCGAGCAGTACTTC,CASSDSNRGREQYF
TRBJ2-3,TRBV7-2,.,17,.,TGTGCCAGCAGCTCTAATGCCCAAAAAAGGCCGGGAGATACGCAGTATTTT,CASSSNAQKRPGDTQYF
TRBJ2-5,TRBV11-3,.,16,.,TGTGCCAGCAACCCCCCGGTCTGCGCTCACCAAGAGACCCAGTACTTC,CASNPPVCAHQETQYF
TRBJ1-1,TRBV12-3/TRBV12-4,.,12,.,TGTGCCAGCAGTTTTGAGGGCACTGAAGCTTTCTTT,CASSFEGTEAFF
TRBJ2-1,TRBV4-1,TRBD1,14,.,TGCGCCAGCAGCCAAGATAAGGGGGCCGATGAGCAGTTCTTC,CASSQDKGADEQFF
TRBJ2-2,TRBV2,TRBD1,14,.,TGTGCCAGCAGTGTAGGGGGCGGCACCGGGGAGCTGTTTTTT,CASSVGGGTGELFF
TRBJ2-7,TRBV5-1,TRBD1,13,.,TGCGCCAGCAGTCCCGGGACAGGGGGTCCCGGCCATTTC,CASSPGTGGPGHF
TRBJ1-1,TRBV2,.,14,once,TGTGCCAGCAGAAAGAGCCAACCGTATACTGAAGCTTTCTTT,CASRKSQPYTEAFF
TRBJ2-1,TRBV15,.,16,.,TGTGCCACCAGCGGGTTATCGGGCAGGGTTGGCAATGAGCAGTTCTTC,CATSGLSGRVGNEQFF
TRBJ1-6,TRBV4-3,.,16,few,TGCGCCAGCAGCCAAGACGTTACAGGCCTAAATTCACCCCTCCACTTT,CASSQDVTGLNSPLHF
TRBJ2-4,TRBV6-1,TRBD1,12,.,TGTGCCAGCAGTGACCAGGGGGTCATTCAGTACTTC,CASSDQGVIQYF
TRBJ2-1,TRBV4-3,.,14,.,TGCGCCAGCAGCTTAGACTTTACGAACAATGAGCAGTTCTTC,CASSLDFTNNEQFF
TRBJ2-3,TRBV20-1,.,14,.,TGCAGTGCTAGTGAGGGTTTCGGGGCAGATACGCAGTATTTT,CSASEGFGADTQYF
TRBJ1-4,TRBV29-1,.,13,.,TGCAGCGTTGTATGGGGTAGGGGCTCCAAACTGTTTTTT,CSVVWGRGSKLFF
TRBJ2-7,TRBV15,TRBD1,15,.,TGTGCCACCAGCACTGAAATGGACAGGGGGCGCGAGCAGTACTTC,CATSTEMDRGREQYF
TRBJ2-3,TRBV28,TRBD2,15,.,TGTGCCAGCAGTTTTAGGCGGGAGGGCCGAGATACGCAGTATTTT,CASSFRREGRDTQYF
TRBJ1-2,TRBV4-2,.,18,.,TGTGCCAGCAGCCAAGATTTTAGGGAAAAAGGAGGATCCTATGGCTACACCTTC,CASSQDFREKGGSYGYTF
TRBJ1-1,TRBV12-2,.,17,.,TGTGCAAGTCGCACACAACCTTACAGGGGGCGGAACACTGAAGCTTTCTTT,CASRTQPYRGRNTEAFF
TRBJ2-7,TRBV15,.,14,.,TGTGCCACCAGCAGAGTGCAGGGGGGCCACGAGCAGTACTTC,CATSRVQGGHEQYF
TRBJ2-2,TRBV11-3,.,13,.,TGTGCCAGCAGCTTAGATGGAGCCGGGGAGCTGTTTTTT,CASSLDGAGELFF
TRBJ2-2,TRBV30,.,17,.,TGTGCCCGGACTAGAGAGGGCAGAGGGGGTGATACCGGGGAGCTGTTTTTT,CARTREGRGGDTGELFF
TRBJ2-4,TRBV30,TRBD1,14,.,TGTGCCTGGAGTGTACCGTCAGGGGGTTCTATTCAGTACTTC,CAWSVPSGGSIQYF
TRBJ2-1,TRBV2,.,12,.,TGTGCCAGCAGTGGGAGTAGCAATGAGCAGTTCTTC,CASSGSSNEQFF
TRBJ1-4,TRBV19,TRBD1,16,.,TGTGCCAGTAGTAACCACAGGGGGCGGGTCGACGAAAAACTGTTTTTT,CASSNHRGRVDEKLFF
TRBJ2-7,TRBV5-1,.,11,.,TGCGCCAGCAGCTTGAAGAGCGAGCAGTACTTC,CASSLKSEQYF
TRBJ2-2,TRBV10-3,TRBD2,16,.,TGTGCCATCAGTGAGTCTGGACTAGCGACTCAGGGGGAGCTGTTTTTT,CAISESGLATQGELFF
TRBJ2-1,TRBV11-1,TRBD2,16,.,TGTGCCAGCAGCGTGGCGGGACTAGCGGGCTACAATGAGCAGTTCTTC,CASSVAGLAGYNEQFF
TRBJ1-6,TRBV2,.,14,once,TGTGCCAGCAGGTCCAGACTCGATAATTCACCCCTCCACTTT,CASRSRLDNSPLHF
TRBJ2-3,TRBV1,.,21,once,TGCACCAGCAGCCAAGCATGGAAGGTCGGGGGACCGGAGAACCTGGCAGATACGCAGTATTTT,CTSSQAWKVGGPENLADTQYF
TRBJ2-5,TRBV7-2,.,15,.,TGTGCCAGCAGCTTATCGCGGGCGGACGCAGAGACCCAGTACTTC,CASSLSRADAETQYF
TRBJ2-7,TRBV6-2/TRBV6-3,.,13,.,TGTGCCAGCAGTTACTCCCTTCGTCACGAGCAGTACTTC,CASSYSLRHEQYF
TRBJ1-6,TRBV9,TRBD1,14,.,TGTGCCAGCAGCGCCCGACAGGGAGCCTCACCCCTCCACTTT,CASSARQGASPLHF
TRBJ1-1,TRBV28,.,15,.,TGTGCCAGCTTTTCTTTAACCGGGAGGAACACTGAAGCTTTCTTT,CASFSLTGRNTEAFF
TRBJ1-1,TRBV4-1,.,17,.,TGCGCCAGCAGCCAGGATCGGAGCGGGCCTCGAGGCACTGAAGCTTTCTTT,CASSQDRSGPRGTEAFF
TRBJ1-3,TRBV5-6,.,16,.,TGTGCCAGCAGCCGAGGACAGCCGAGCTCTGGAAACACCATATATTTT,CASSRGQPSSGNTIYF
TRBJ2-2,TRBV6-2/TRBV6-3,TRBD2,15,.,TGTGCCAGCAGTAGGGTGGCGGGAGGCTCCGGGGAGCTGTTTTTT,CASSRVAGGSGELFF
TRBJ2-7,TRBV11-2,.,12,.,TGTGCCAGCAGCCTAAAAGAGTACGAGCAGTACTTC,CASSLKEYEQYF
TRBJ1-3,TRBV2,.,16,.,TGTGCCAGCAGCCACCGACAGGACAGCTCTGGAAACACCATATATTTT,CASSHRQDSSGNTIYF
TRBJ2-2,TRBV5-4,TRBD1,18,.,TGTGCCAGCAGCTTGGGGACAGGCCGACAGGGTGGCACCGGGGAGCTGTTTTTT,CASSLGTGRQGGTGELFF
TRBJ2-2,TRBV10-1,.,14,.,TGCGCCAGCAGTCCTTCCTTAGTGGTCGGGGAGCTGTTTTTT,CASSPSLVVGELFF
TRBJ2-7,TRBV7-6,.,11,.,TGTGCCAGCAGCTTAGGAGGTGTGCAGTACTTC,CASSLGGVQYF
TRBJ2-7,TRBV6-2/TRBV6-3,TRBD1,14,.,TGTGCCAGCAGCCCCGGGACAGGGATACGAGGGCAGTACTTC,CASSPGTGIRGQYF
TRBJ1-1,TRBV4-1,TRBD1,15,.,TGCGCCAGCAGCCAAGAACAGGGGGGGAACACTGAAGCTTTCTTT,CASSQEQGGNTEAFF
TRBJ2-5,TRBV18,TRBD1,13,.,TGTGCCAGCTCACCCAGACAGGGAGAGACCCAGTACTTC,CASSPRQGETQYF
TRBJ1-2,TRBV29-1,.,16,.,TGCAGCGTTGAAGATCGGGCAGGGAGGGGCTACTATGGCTACACCTTC,CSVEDRAGRGYYGYTF
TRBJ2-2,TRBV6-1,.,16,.,TGTGCCAGCAGTGATAATATGTCAGGGTACATCGGGGAGCTGTTTTTT,CASSDNMSGYIGELFF
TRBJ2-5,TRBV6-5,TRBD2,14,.,TGTGCCAGCAGTTACTCGGGGGGGTCGGAGACCCAGTACTTC,CASSYSGGSETQYF
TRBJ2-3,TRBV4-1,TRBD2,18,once,TGCGCCAGCAGCCAAGGTCCGGGACTAGCGGGAAGTACAGATACGCAGTATTTT,CASSQGPGLAGSTDTQYF
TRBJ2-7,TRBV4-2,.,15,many,TGTGCCAGCAGCCAAGAGTCGGGGAGCTCCTACGAGCAGTACTTC,CASSQESGSSYEQYF
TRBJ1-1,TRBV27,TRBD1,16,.,TGTGCCAGCAGTCGGGGACAGGGAGTGGTTAACACTGAAGCTTTCTTT,CASSRGQGVVNTEAFF
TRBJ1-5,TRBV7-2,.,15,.,TGTGCCAGCAAGCTCGCCCCCCTAGGCAATCAGCCCCAGCATTTT,CASKLAPLGNQPQHF
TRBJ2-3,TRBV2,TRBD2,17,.,TGTGCCAGCAGAATTCAGCTTCCGGGACTAACTACAGATACGCAGTATTTT,CASRIQLPGLTTDTQYF
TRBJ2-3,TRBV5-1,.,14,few,TGCGCCAGCGGGTCTCAGGGCGAAGCAGATACGCAGTATTTT,CASGSQGEADTQYF
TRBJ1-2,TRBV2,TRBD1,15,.,TGTGCCAGCAACCCTACAGGGGGTCAAGTCCGAGGCTACACCTTC,CASNPTGGQVRGYTF
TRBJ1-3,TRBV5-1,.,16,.,TGCGCCAGCACCCGGCGGCCGGGGAGCTCTGGAAACACCATATATTTT,CASTRRPGSSGNTIYF